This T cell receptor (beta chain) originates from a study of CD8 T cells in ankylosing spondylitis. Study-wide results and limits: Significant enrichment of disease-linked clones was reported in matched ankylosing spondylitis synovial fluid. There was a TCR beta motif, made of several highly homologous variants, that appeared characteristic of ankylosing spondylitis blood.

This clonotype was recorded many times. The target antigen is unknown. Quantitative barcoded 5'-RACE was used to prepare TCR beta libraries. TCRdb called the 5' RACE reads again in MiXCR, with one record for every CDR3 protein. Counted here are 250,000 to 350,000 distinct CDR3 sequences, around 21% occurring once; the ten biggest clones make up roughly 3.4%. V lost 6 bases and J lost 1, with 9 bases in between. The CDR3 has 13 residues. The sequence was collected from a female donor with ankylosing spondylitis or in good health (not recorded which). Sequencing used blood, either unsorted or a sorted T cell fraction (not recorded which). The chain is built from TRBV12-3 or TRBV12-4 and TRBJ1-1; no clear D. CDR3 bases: TGTGCCAGCAGGTCCACAGAGAACACTGAAGCTTTCTTT. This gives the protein CASRSTENTEAFF.